Listed below are T cell receptor beta chains from one sample, sequenced in a study of blood T cell repertoires in COVID-19. Data came from immunoSEQ multiplex PCR; TCRdb stores just in-frame clones and leaves some out. The repertoire holds about 190,000 clones, with 75% to 95% as singletons. Sequences were obtained from peripheral blood. The receptors were gathered from a man aged 45-65 years with acute or convalescent COVID-19. The CDR3 runs from the conserved cysteine through the conserved F or W. Fields, in order: clone size, D gene, V gene, J gene, CDR3 protein, CDR3 DNA. The D gene is left open where the match is weak. The size field is filled for only some rows; it gives once, few, many or a size class.

NA,TRBD1,TRBV6-5,TRBJ1-5,CASRDRGNQPQHF,TGTGCCAGCAGGGACAGGGGCAATCAGCCCCAGCATTTT
once,TRBD2,TRBV25-1,TRBJ2-1,CASSVREGEQFF,TGTGCCAGCAGTGTACGGGAGGGTGAGCAGTTCTTC
NA,TRBD2,TRBV7-6,TRBJ2-1,CASQLAGGPFEQFF,TGTGCCAGCCAGCTAGCGGGAGGGCCCTTTGAGCAGTTCTTC
NA,TRBD1,TRBV30,TRBJ1-1,CAWSRQGNTEAFF,TGTGCCTGGAGTCGACAGGGGAACACTGAAGCTTTCTTT
once,TRBD1,TRBV4-3,TRBJ1-2,CASSQGQTNYGYTF,TGCGCCAGCAGCCAGGGACAGACTAACTATGGCTACACCTTC
NA,NA,TRBV7-2,TRBJ2-1,CASSLYTTNEQFF,TGTGCCAGCAGCTTATACACAACCAATGAGCAGTTCTTC
NA,TRBD1,TRBV28,TRBJ2-5,CASSFRGTDEGETQYF,TGTGCCAGCAGTTTCCGTGGGACAGACGAGGGGGAAACCCAGTACTTC
NA,NA,TRBV27,TRBJ1-5,CASSRTVGFYNQPQHF,TGTGCCAGCAGCCGGACAGTTGGGTTCTACAATCAGCCCCAGCATTTT
NA,TRBD2,TRBV6-2/TRBV6-3,TRBJ2-1,CASSYLAGYNEQFF,TGTGCCAGCAGTTACCTAGCGGGGTACAATGAGCAGTTCTTC
once,NA,TRBV18,TRBJ1-4,CASSPAGALWEKLFF,TGTGCCAGCTCACCAGCGGGGGCGCTTTGGGAAAAACTGTTTTTT
NA,NA,TRBV5-1,TRBJ2-1,CASSLTLAPAYNEQFF,TGCGCCAGCAGCTTGACCCTAGCTCCCGCCTACAATGAGCAGTTCTTC
NA,TRBD1,TRBV2,TRBJ2-2,CASRYRGPANTGELFF,TGTGCCAGCAGATACAGGGGTCCAGCCAACACCGGGGAGCTGTTTTTT
NA,TRBD1,TRBV10-3,TRBJ1-3,CAITPGSTGTGNTIYF,TGTGCCATCACCCCTGGATCGACAGGGACTGGAAACACCATATATTTT
once,NA,TRBV19,TRBJ1-6,CASSPEWGHDYNSPLHF,TGTGCCAGTAGCCCTGAGTGGGGGCACGACTATAATTCACCCCTCCACTTT
NA,NA,TRBV19,TRBJ2-5,CASSIGNSPQETQYF,TGTGCCAGTAGTATCGGTAATTCCCCCCAAGAGACCCAGTACTTC
NA,NA,TRBV21-1,TRBJ2-5,CASSKELRGQETQYF,TGTGCCAGCAGCAAAGAGCTGAGAGGCCAGGAGACCCAGTACTTC
NA,NA,TRBV9,TRBJ1-2,CASSPTGIFSGYTF,TGTGCCAGCAGCCCGACAGGTATTTTCTCTGGCTACACCTTC
NA,TRBD2,TRBV6-5,TRBJ2-2,CASGTSGGETGELFF,TGTGCCAGCGGGACTAGCGGGGGCGAAACCGGGGAGCTGTTTTTT
NA,TRBD2,TRBV18,TRBJ2-1,CASSPGLADYNEQFF,TGTGCCAGCTCACCTGGGCTAGCGGATTACAATGAGCAGTTCTTC
NA,NA,TRBV5-1,TRBJ2-5,CASSLNRETQYF,TGCGCCAGCAGCTTGAACAGAGAGACCCAGTACTTC
NA,NA,TRBV6-6,TRBJ1-5,CASSPREGTYSNQPQHF,TGTGCCAGCAGTCCAAGGGAGGGAACTTATAGCAATCAGCCCCAGCATTTT
NA,NA,TRBV9,TRBJ2-1,CASSVGVGTYNEQFF,TGTGCCAGCAGCGTAGGCGTGGGCACCTACAATGAGCAGTTCTTC
NA,NA,TRBV3-1/TRBV3-2,TRBJ2-1,CASSQGLAQEFF,TGTGCCAGCAGCCAAGGTCTGGCCCAGGAGTTCTTC
few,NA,TRBV7-2,TRBJ2-5,CASSQGFQETQYF,TGTGCCAGCAGCCAGGGGTTCCAAGAGACCCAGTACTTC
NA,NA,TRBV4-3,TRBJ2-1,CASSLSAGSYNEQFF,TGCGCCAGCAGTTTAAGTGCGGGCTCTTACAATGAGCAGTTCTTC
NA,NA,TRBV6-2/TRBV6-3,TRBJ1-5,CASSYRAVGASNQPQHF,TGTGCCAGCAGTTACAGGGCGGTTGGGGCTAGCAATCAGCCCCAGCATTTT
NA,NA,TRBV2,TRBJ2-7,CATGRGAYEQYF,TGTGCCACCGGGCGGGGAGCCTACGAGCAGTACTTC
NA,NA,TRBV2,TRBJ1-5,CASSGQGLGPQHF,TGTGCCAGCAGTGGGCAGGGGTTAGGGCCCCAGCATTTT
few,TRBD1,TRBV5-1,TRBJ2-1,CASSLTGVNEQFF,TGCGCCAGCAGCTTAACAGGGGTGAATGAGCAGTTCTTC
NA,TRBD1,TRBV5-1,TRBJ2-7,CASSSGTGSYEQYF,TGCGCCAGCAGCTCCGGGACAGGGTCCTACGAGCAGTACTTC
NA,NA,TRBV7-6,TRBJ2-7,CASSSPGTRSVYEQYF,TGTGCCAGCAGCTCACCCGGGACACGGTCCGTTTACGAGCAGTACTTC
NA,TRBD1,TRBV4-2,TRBJ2-5,CASSHPGGSETQYF,TGTGCCAGCAGCCATCCAGGGGGCTCAGAGACCCAGTACTTC
NA,NA,TRBV13,TRBJ1-3,CASSSKAGQTFGNTIYF,TGTGCCAGCAGCTCTAAAGCCGGACAGACCTTTGGAAACACCATATATTTT
NA,NA,TRBV5-8,TRBJ2-1,CASSLTGRGSGNEQFF,TGTGCCAGCAGCTTGACGGGCAGGGGCAGCGGCAATGAGCAGTTCTTC
few,NA,TRBV6-2/TRBV6-3,TRBJ1-5,CASSGVSTLPQHF,TGTGCCAGCAGTGGAGTCAGCACCTTGCCCCAGCATTTT
NA,NA,TRBV3-1/TRBV3-2,TRBJ1-5,CASSQDTTGGPQHF,TGTGCCAGCAGCCAAGATACAACAGGTGGGCCCCAGCATTTT
NA,NA,TRBV2,TRBJ1-1,CASSEAAGVTEAFF,TGTGCCAGCAGTGAAGCGGCAGGGGTTACTGAAGCTTTCTTT
NA,NA,TRBV28,TRBJ2-7,CATTTPAYEQYF,TGTGCCACCACTACCCCGGCCTACGAGCAGTACTTC
NA,TRBD1,TRBV20-1,TRBJ1-1,CSASKGAAGNTEAFF,TGCAGTGCTAGTAAGGGGGCAGCTGGGAACACTGAAGCTTTCTTT
NA,NA,TRBV29-1,TRBJ1-2,CSVEDAQASPNGYTF,TGCAGCGTTGAAGATGCACAGGCGAGTCCCAATGGCTACACCTTC
NA,TRBD2,TRBV27,TRBJ2-7,CASGASGSLGQYF,TGTGCCAGTGGGGCTAGCGGGAGTTTGGGGCAGTACTTC